This entry lists 18 T cell receptor beta chains sequenced from one sample in a study of T cells after yellow fever vaccination. Via MiXCR, TCRdb re-called the 5' RACE reads, giving one row per CDR3 protein. The sample records approximately 260,000 distinct CDR3 sequences, approximately 5.2% being singletons. This specimen was CD4+ T cells sorted from PBMCs, taken on the day of the yellow fever booster vaccination. All receptors derive from a man younger than 30 who received the YFV17D yellow fever vaccine.

The genes are TRBV19 and TRBJ2-7, with 7 positions matching TRBD1. This CDR3 comprises 13 residues. CDR1 and CDR2 (germline): LNHDA, SQIVND (reference sequence). V dropped 9 bases and J dropped 6; count of bases not matched to a gene: 11. The CDR3 bases are TGTGCCAGCCAATATCCTGGGACAGCCGAGCAGTACGTC. Amino acids: CASQYPGTAEQYV.

Only a few counts were recorded for this clonotype. The chain carries TRBV10-3 and TRBJ2-2; tentatively, D is TRBD2 (5 bases). V shed 0 bases and J shed 0 bases, with 8 bases lying between them. This CDR3 region has 16 residues. In germline, CDR1 is ENHRY, CDR2 SYGVKD. Written as DNA, the CDR3 is TGTGCCATCAGTGAGTCGAGGGCTACGAACACCGGGGAGCTGTTTTTT. Translating it yields CAISESRATNTGELFF.

This clonotype showed up just a few times. V and J are TRBV4-3 and TRBJ2-7, with TRBD2 as a possible D gene (6 bases). The germline V and J ends were trimmed by 10 bases and 9 bases, with 25 bases remaining between them. Per germline, CDR1 LGHNA and CDR2 YSLEER. CDR3 length equals 14 residues. DNA for the CDR3: TGCGCCAACGAACCACGGAGGGTCCCTACGATGCAGTACGTC. Amino acids: CANEPRRVPTMQYV.

This clonotype turned up a few times. The rearrangement joins TRBV5-5 to TRBJ2-5; 7 bases are shared with TRBD1. Germline assignment: CDR1 SGHKS and CDR2 YYEKEE (reference sequence). The J segment lost 2 bases and the V segment lost 0 bases, leaving 4 bases of the junction unmatched. The CDR3 covers 15 residues. The CDR3 loop reads CASSLDRGTQETQYF. The DNA of the CDR3 is TGTGCCAGCAGCTTGGACAGGGGTACACAAGAGACCCAGTACTTC.

Many counts were recorded for this clonotype. The chain is built from TRBV3-1 and TRBJ1-3, with 8 bases matching TRBD1. Germline lookup yields CDR1 LGHDT and CDR2 YNNKEL (reference sequence). CDR3 size: 14 residues. V was pared by 4 bases and J by 2 bases, with 1 base of the junction left unmatched. CDR3 sequence reads: CASSPGQAGNTIYF. Written as DNA, the CDR3 is TGTGCCAGCAGCCCGGGACAGGCTGGAAACACCATATATTTT.

The chain uses TRBV5-4 and TRBJ1-2; 8 positions agree with TRBD1. Germline V gene sequence: CDR1 SGHNT, CDR2 YYREEE (reference sequence). Trimming took 4 bases from V and 8 from J; bases not matched to a gene: 13. There are 15 residues in the CDR3. The CDR3: CASSTLFRQGRGYTF. CDR3 DNA: TGTGCCAGCAGCACACTATTCAGACAGGGGAGGGGCTACACCTTC. The full variable domain, rest sourced from reference TRBV5-4 and TRBJ1-2, is ETGVTQSPTHLIKTRGQQVTLRCSSQSGHNTVSWYQQALGQGPQFIFQYYREEENGRGNFPPRFSGLQFPNYSSELNVNALELDDSALYLCASSTLFRQGRGYTFGSGTRLTVV.

This clonotype was counted many times. The chain is built from TRBV19 and TRBJ2-2; 8 bases are a match to TRBD1. V lost 3 bases, J lost 6 bases, and 6 bases stayed unmatched. The CDR3 has 15 amino acids. CDR1 LNHDA and CDR2 SQIVND come from the germline V gene (reference sequence). CDR3 DNA sequence: TGTGCCAGTAGTATTGGGACAGGAGGGTCCGGGGAGCTGTTTTTT. Protein sequence: CASSIGTGGSGELFF.

This clonotype was detected ten times or more. The chain has TRBV12-3 or TRBV12-4 and TRBJ2-1; 7 bases line up with TRBD1. Germline trimming cut 5 bases from V and 4 bases from J; bases unmatched to any gene: 5. This CDR3 has 14 residues. CDR3 sequence reads: CASSPGTAYNEQFF. CDR3 in DNA: TGTGCCAGCAGTCCTGGGACAGCATACAATGAGCAGTTCTTC.

This clonotype was seen a few times. The chain joins TRBV11-2 to TRBJ1-6, with a weak D call TRBD1 (5 bases). V shed 4 bases and J shed 7 bases, with 14 bases lying between them. The CDR3 extends over 15 amino acids. The V gene's germline CDR1 is SGHAT and CDR2 FQNNGV. CDR3: CASSSLQGLNSPLHF. As DNA, the CDR3 is TGTGCCAGCAGCTCACTTCAGGGCCTAAATTCACCCCTCCACTTT.

The table lists this clonotype with a few counts. The chain recombines TRBV28 with TRBJ1-6, with 7 bases lining up with TRBD1. Germline CDR1 reads MDHEN; CDR2 reads SYDVKM. Unmatched junction bases numbered 7, after V lost 1 base and J lost 10 bases. The CDR3 covers 15 residues. This CDR3 is CASSLSRQGQSPLHF. CDR3 DNA sequence: TGTGCCAGCAGTTTATCTCGACAGGGCCAATCACCCCTCCACTTT.

The chain links TRBV12-3 or TRBV12-4 to TRBJ2-7; 10 nucleotides align to TRBD1. The V and J ends lost 5 bases and 2 bases, in that order; junction bases with no gene match: 6. The CDR3 extends over 15 amino acids. The CDR3 DNA follows: TGTGCCAGCAGTATCCGGACAGGGGGGGCCTACGAGCAGTACTTC. It encodes CASSIRTGGAYEQYF.

In this sample, this clonotype turned up many times. The CDR3 spells CASSPDLEGKPQHF. CDR3 DNA: TGTGCCAGCTCACCAGATTTAGAGGGTAAGCCCCAGCATTTT. V and J are TRBV18 and TRBJ1-5, with unresolved D. The V end was cut by 2 bases, the J end by 8 bases, with 13 bases between. The CDR3 runs to 14 residues. The germline V gene has CDR1 KGHSH and CDR2 LQKENI.

V and J are TRBV5-1 and TRBJ2-4; 7 nucleotides agree with TRBD1. Germline V gene sequence: CDR1 SGHRS, CDR2 YFSETQ. J lost 3 bases, V lost 7 bases, and 4 bases had no gene match. The CDR3 extends over 13 amino acids. The CDR3 here is CASEGAGKNIQYF. CDR3 sequence (DNA): TGCGCCAGCGAGGGGGCTGGCAAAAACATTCAGTACTTC.

The chain combines TRBV9 with TRBJ1-2; no clear D gene. Between the trimmed V and J ends, which lost 1 base and 3 bases, there was a span of 7 bases. CDR3 length: 13 residues. Per germline, CDR1 SGDLS and CDR2 YYNGEE. In DNA form, the CDR3 reads TGTGCCAGCAGCGTATTGGCAGACTATGGCTACACCTTC. It yields the protein CASSVLADYGYTF. Complete variable domain (other parts from reference TRBV9 and TRBJ1-2): DSGVTQTPKHLITATGQRVTLRCSPRSGDLSVYWYQQSLDQGLQFLIQYYNGEERAKGNILERFSAQQFPDLHSELNLSSLELGDSALYFCASSVLADYGYTFGSGTRLTVV.

This clonotype was found a few times. CDR3 sequence reads: CATGRARTDTQYF. CDR3 DNA sequence: TGTGCCACCGGGAGGGCGCGGACAGATACGCAGTATTTT. The rearrangement links TRBV24-1 to TRBJ2-3, with 7 bases that match TRBD2. V gave up 9 bases and J gave up 3 bases; unmatched junction bases: 5. The CDR3 spans 13 residues. Germline CDR1 KGHDR, CDR2 SFDVKD.

This clonotype has only a few counts. The chain has TRBV5-5 and TRBJ1-2; D remains unclear. Germline V lookup: CDR1 SGHKS, CDR2 YYEKEE (reference sequence). This CDR3 spans 15 amino acids. V was cut by 0 bases and J by 4 bases, with 13 bases left in between. CDR3 region: CASSLETSLTYGYTF. The CDR3 bases are TGTGCCAGCAGCTTGGAGACGAGTCTGACCTATGGCTACACCTTC. Full variable domain (remainder filled in from reference TRBV5-5 and TRBJ1-2): DAGVTQSPTHLIKTRGQQVTLRCSPISGHKSVSWYQQVLGQGPQFIFQYYEKEERGRGNFPDRFSARQFPNYSSELNVNALLLGDSALYLCASSLETSLTYGYTFGSGTRLTVV.

The sample holds a few counts of this clonotype. This chain links TRBV5-1 with TRBJ1-4; the D is unclear. Trimming left V 4 bases short and J 8 bases short, with 12 bases between. CDR1 and CDR2 from the germline V gene are SGHRS and YFSETQ. CDR3 length: 13 residues. The CDR3 reads CASSLEGQEKLFF. As DNA, the CDR3 is TGCGCCAGCAGCCTAGAAGGTCAGGAAAAACTGTTTTTT.

This clonotype has ten or more counts. This chain connects TRBV12-3 or TRBV12-4 to TRBJ2-7; possible D gene TRBD2, 5 bases. Trimming stripped 1 base from V and 7 bases from J, with 5 bases between. The length of the CDR3 is 11 residues. The CDR3 DNA sequence: TGTGCCAGCAGTTTAGGGAGGGAGCAGTACGTC. Protein sequence: CASSLGREQYV.